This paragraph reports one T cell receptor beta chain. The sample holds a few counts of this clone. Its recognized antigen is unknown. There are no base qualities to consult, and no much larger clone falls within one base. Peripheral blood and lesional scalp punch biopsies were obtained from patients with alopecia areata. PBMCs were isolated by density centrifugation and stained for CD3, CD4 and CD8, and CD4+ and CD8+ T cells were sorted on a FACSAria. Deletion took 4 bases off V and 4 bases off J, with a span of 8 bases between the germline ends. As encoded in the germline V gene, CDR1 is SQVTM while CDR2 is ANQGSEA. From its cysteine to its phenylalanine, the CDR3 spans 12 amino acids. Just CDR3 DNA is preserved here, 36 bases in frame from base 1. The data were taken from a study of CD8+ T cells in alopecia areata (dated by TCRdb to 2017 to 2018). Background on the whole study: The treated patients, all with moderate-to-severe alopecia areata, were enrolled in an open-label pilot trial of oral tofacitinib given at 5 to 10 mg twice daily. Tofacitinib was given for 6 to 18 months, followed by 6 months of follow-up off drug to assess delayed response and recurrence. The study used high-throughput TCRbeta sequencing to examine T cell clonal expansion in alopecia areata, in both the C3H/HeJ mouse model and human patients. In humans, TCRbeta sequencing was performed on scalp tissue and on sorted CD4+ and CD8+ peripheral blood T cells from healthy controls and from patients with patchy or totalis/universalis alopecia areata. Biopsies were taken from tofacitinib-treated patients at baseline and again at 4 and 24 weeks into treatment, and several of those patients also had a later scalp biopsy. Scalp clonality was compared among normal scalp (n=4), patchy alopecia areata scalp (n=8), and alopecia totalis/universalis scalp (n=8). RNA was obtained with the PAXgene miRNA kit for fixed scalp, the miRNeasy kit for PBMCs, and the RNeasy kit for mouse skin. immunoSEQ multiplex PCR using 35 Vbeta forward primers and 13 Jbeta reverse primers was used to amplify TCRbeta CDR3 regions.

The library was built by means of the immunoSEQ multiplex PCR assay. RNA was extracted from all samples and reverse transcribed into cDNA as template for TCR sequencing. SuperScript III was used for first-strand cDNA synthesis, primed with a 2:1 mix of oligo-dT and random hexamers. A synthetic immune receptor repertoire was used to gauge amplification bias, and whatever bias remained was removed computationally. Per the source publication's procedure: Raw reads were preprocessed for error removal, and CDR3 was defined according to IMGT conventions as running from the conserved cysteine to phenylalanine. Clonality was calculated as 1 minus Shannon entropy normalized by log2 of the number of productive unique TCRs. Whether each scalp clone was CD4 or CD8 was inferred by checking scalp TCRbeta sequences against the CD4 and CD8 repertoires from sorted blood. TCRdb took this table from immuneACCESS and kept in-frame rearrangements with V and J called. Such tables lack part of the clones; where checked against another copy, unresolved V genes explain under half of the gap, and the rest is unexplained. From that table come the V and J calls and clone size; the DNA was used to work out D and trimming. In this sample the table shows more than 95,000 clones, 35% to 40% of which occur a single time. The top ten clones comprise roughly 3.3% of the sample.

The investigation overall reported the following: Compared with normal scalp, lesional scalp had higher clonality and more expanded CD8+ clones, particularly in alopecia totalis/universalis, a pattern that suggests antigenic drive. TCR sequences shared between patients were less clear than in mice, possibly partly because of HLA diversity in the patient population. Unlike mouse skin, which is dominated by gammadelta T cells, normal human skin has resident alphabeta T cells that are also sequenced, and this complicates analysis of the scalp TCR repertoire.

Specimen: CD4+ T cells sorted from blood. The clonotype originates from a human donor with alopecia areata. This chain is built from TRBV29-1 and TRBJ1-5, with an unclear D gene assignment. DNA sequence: TGCAGCGTTGGGAACGTTAATCAGCCCCAGCATTTT. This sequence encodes CSVGNVNQPQHF.